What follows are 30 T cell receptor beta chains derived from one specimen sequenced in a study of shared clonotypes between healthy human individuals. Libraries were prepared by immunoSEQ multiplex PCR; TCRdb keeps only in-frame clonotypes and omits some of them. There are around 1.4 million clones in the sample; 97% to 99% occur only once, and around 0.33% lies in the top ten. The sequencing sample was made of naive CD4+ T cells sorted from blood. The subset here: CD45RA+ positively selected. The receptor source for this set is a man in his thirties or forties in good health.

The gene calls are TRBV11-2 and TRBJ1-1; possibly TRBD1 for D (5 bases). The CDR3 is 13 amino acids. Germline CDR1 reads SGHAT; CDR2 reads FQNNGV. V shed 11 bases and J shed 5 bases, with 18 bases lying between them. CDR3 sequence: CAGAVPGRTEAFF. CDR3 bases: TGTGCCGGGGCGGTACCGGGGCGAACTGAAGCTTTCTTT.

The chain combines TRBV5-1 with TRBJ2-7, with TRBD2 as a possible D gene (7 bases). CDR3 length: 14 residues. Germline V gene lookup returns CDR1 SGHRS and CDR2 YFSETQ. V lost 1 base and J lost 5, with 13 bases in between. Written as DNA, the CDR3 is TGCGCCAGCAGCTTGAGTTTGGGGGGGCACGAGCAGTACTTC. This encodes CASSLSLGGHEQYF.

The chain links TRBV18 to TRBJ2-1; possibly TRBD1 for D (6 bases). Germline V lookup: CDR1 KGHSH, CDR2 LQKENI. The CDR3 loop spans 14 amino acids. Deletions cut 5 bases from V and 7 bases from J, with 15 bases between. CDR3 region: CASSSTQGMNEQFF. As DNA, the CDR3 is TGTGCCAGCTCATCGACACAGGGAATGAATGAGCAGTTCTTC.

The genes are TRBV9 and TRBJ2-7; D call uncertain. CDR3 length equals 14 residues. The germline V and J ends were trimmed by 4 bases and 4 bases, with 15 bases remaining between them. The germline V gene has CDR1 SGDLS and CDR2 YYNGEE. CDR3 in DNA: TGTGCCAGCAGCCCTGGCCCAGTACCTTACGAGCAGTACTTC. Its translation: CASSPGPVPYEQYF.

Written as DNA, the CDR3 is TGTGCCAGCAGCTTGGAGGGGCGACTAGCGGGAGGGGGTCGAGAGACCCAGTACTTC. Its protein is CASSLEGRLAGGGRETQYF. The rearrangement joins TRBV5-4 to TRBJ2-5, with 14 bases identical to TRBD2. Losses at the gene ends were 0 bases for V and 4 bases for J; bases not matched to a gene: 11. The CDR3 has 19 residues. Germline V gene data show CDR1 as SGHNT and CDR2 as YYREEE (reference sequence).

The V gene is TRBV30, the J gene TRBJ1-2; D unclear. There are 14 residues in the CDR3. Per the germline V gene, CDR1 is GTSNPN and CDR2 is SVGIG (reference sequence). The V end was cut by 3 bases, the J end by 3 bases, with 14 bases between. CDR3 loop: CAWRLEGSHYGYTF. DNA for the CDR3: TGTGCCTGGAGGCTGGAGGGCAGCCACTATGGCTACACCTTC.

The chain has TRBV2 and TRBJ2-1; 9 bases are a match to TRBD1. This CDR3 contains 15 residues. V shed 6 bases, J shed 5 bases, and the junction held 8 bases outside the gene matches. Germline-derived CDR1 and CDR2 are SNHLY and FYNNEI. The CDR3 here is CASSAQGAADNEQFF. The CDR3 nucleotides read TGTGCCAGCAGCGCACAGGGGGCGGCTGACAATGAGCAGTTCTTC.

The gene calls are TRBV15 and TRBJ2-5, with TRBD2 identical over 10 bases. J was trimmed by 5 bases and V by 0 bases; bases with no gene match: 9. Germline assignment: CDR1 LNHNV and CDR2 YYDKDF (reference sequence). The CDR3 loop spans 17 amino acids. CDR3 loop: CATSRDLAGVSWETQYF. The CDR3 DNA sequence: TGTGCCACCAGCAGAGATCTAGCGGGAGTAAGTTGGGAGACCCAGTACTTC.

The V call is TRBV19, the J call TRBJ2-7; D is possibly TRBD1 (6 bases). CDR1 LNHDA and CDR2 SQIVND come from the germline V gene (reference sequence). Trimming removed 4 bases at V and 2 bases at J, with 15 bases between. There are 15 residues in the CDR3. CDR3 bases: TGTGCCAGTAGTACCTTTACAGGGTCCGCCTACGAGCAGTACTTC. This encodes CASSTFTGSAYEQYF.

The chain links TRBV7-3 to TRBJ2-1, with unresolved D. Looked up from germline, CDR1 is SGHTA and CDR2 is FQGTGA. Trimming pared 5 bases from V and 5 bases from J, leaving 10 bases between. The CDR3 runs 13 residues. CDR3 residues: CASSELGHNEQFF. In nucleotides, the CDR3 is TGTGCCAGCAGCGAGCTAGGGCACAATGAGCAGTTCTTC.

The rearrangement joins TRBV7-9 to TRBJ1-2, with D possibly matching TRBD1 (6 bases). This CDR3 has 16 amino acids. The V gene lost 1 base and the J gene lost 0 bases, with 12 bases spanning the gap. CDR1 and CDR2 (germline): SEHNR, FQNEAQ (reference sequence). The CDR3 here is CASSLGGGKSNYGYTF. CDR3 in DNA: TGTGCCAGCAGCTTAGGTGGGGGCAAGTCTAACTATGGCTACACCTTC.

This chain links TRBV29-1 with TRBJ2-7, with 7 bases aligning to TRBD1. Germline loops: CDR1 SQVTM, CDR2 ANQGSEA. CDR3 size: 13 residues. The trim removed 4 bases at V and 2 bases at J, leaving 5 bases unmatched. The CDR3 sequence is CSVADRRAYEQYF. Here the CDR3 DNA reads TGCAGCGTTGCGGACAGGAGAGCCTACGAGCAGTACTTC.

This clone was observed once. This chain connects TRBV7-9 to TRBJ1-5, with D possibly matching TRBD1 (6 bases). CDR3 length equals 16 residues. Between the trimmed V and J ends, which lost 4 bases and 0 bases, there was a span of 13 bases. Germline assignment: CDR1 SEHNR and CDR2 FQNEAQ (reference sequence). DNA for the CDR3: TGTGCCAGCAGCTCTCTCCAGGGGCCTAGCAATCAGCCCCAGCATTTT. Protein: CASSSLQGPSNQPQHF.

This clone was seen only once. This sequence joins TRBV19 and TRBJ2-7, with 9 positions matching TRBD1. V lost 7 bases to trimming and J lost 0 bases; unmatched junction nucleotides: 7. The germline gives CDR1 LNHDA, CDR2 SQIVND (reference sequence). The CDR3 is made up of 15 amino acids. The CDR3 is CASKPGTGNSYEQYF. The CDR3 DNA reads TGTGCCAGTAAGCCGGGGACAGGGAACTCCTACGAGCAGTACTTC.

Here the CDR3 DNA reads TGCGCCAGCAGCTTGAGGGAATACAATGAGCAGTTCTTC. This encodes CASSLREYNEQFF. The V call is TRBV5-1, the J call TRBJ2-1; D gene unclear. V gave up 1 base and J gave up 4 bases, with 6 bases separating them. The CDR3 covers 13 residues. Germline loops: CDR1 SGHRS, CDR2 YFSETQ.

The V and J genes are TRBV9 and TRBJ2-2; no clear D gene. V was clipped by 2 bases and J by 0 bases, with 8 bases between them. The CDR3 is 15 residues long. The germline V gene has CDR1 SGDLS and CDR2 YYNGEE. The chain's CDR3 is CASSVLDTNTGELFF. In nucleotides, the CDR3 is TGTGCCAGCAGCGTGTTAGACACGAACACCGGGGAGCTGTTTTTT.

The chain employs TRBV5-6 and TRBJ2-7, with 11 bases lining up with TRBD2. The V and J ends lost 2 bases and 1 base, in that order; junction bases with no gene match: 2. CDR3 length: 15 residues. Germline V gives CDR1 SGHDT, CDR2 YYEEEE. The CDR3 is CASSLTSGGSYEQYF. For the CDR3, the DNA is TGTGCCAGCAGCTTAACTAGCGGGGGATCCTACGAGCAGTACTTC.

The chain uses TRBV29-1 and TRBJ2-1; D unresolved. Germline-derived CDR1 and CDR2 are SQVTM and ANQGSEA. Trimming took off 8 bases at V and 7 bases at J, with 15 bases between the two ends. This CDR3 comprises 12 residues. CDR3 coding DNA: TGCAGCTCGAGGTCCCAGTGGAATGAGCAGTTCTTC. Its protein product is CSSRSQWNEQFF.

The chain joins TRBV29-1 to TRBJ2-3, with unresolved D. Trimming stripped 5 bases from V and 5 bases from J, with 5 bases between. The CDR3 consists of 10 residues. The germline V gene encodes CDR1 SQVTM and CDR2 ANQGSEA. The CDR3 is CSVSRDTQYF. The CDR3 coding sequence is TGCAGCGTTTCCAGAGATACGCAGTATTTT.

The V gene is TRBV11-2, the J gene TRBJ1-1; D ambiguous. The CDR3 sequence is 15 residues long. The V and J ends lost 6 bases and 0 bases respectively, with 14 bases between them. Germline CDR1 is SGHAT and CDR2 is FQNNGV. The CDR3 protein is CASRLTGGVNTEAFF. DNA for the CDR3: TGTGCCAGCAGGCTGACCGGCGGGGTGAACACTGAAGCTTTCTTT. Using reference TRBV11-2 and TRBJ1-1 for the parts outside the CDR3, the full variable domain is EAGVAQSPRYKIIEKRQSVAFWCNPISGHATLYWYQQILGQGPKLLIQFQNNGVVDDSQLPKDRFSAERLKGVDSTLKIQPAKLEDSAVYLCASRLTGGVNTEAFFGQGTRLTVV.

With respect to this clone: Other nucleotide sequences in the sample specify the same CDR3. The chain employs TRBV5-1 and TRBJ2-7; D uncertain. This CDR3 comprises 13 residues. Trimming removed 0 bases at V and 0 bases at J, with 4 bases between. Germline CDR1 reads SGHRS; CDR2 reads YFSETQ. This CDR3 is CASSLGASYEQYF. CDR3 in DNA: TGCGCCAGCAGCTTGGGGGCCTCCTACGAGCAGTACTTC.

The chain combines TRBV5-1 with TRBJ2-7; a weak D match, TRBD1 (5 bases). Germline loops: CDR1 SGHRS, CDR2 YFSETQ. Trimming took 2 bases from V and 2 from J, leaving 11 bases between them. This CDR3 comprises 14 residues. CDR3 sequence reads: CASSLNSQAYEQYF. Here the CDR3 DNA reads TGCGCCAGCAGCTTAAACTCACAGGCCTACGAGCAGTACTTC.

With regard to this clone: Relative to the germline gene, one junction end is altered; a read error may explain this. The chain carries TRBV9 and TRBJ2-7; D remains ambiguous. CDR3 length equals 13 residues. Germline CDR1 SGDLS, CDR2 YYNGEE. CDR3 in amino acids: CASSVDPPMIINF. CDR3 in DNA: TGTGCCAGCAGCGTTGACCCCCCAATGATTATCAACTTC. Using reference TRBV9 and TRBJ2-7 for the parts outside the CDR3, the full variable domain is DSGVTQTPKHLITATGQRVTLRCSPRSGDLSVYWYQQSLDQGLQFLIQYYNGEERAKGNILERFSAQQFPDLHSELNLSSLELGDSALYFCASSVDPPMIINFGPGTRLTVT.

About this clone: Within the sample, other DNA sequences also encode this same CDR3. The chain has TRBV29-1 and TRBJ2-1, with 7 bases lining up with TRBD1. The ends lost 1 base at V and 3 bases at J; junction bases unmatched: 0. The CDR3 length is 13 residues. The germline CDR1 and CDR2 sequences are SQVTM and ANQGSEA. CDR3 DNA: TGCAGCGTTGAAGGACAGGGCTACAATGAGCAGTTCTTC. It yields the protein CSVEGQGYNEQFF.

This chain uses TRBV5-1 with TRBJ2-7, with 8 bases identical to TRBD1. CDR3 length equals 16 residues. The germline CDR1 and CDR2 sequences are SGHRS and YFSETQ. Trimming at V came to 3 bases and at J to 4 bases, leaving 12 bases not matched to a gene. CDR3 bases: TGCGCCAGCAGCTGGGGACCGGGACAGGATGTATACGAGCAGTACTTC. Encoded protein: CASSWGPGQDVYEQYF.

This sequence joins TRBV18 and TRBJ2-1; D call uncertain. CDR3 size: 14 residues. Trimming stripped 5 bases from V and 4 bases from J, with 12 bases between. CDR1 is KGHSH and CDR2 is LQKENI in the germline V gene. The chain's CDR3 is CASSSQTDYNEQFF. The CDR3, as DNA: TGTGCCAGCTCATCACAGACGGATTACAATGAGCAGTTCTTC. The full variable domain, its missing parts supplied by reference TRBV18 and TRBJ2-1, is NAGVMQNPRHLVRRRGQEARLRCSPMKGHSHVYWYRQLPEEGLKFMVYLQKENIIDESGMPKERFSAEFPKEGPSILRIQQVVRGDSAAYFCASSSQTDYNEQFFGPGTRLTVL.

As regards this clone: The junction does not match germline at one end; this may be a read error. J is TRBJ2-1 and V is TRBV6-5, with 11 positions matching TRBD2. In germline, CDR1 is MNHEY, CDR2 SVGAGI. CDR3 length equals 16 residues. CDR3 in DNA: TGTGCCAGCAATTACGGGGCGGCTAGCGGGGGGCATGAGCAGTTCTTC. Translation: CASNYGAASGGHEQFF.

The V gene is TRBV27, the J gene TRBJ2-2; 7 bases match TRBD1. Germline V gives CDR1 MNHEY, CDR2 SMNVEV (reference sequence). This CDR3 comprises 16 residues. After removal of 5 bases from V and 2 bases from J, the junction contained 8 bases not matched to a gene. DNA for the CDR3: TGTGCCAGCAGTCCACTTAGACAGGGAAACACCGGGGAGCTGTTTTTT. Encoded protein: CASSPLRQGNTGELFF.

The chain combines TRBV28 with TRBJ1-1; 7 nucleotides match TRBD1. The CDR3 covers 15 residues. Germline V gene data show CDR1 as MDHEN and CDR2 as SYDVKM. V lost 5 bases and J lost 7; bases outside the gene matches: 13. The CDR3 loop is CASSPGGTEGNEAFF. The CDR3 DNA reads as TGTGCCAGCAGTCCGGGGGGGACAGAAGGGAATGAAGCTTTCTTT.

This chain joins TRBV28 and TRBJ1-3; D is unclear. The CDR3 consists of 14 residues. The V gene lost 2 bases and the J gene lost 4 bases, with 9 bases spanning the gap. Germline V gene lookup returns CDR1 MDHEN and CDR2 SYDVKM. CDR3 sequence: CASSLDQWGNTIYF. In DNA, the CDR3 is TGTGCCAGCAGTTTAGATCAGTGGGGAAACACCATATATTTT.